Following are 23 T cell receptor beta chains from one sample sequenced in a study of shared clonotypes between healthy human individuals. Repertoires were generated with immunoSEQ multiplex PCR, while TCRdb's copy carries only in-frame clones and drops some. The sample records 980,000 or so clones, roughly 72% being singletons. The sample consisted of memory CD4+ T cells sorted from blood. Indicated subset: CD45RA-negative fraction. The origin of the receptors is a man between 18 and 29 years old in good health.

The chain uses TRBV10-3 and TRBJ2-7; no clear D gene. The germline CDR1 and CDR2 sequences are ENHRY and SYGVKD. V dropped 4 bases and J dropped 2 bases, with 15 bases sitting between them. The CDR3 is 15 amino acids. The CDR3 DNA is TGTGCCATCAGTGGGAGCTCAGCAGCCACCTACGAGCAGTACTTC. As protein: CAISGSSAATYEQYF.

The V and J genes are TRBV14 and TRBJ1-6; no reliable D call. The V end lost 2 bases, the J end lost 13 bases, and 12 bases lay between the germline ends. The CDR3 runs 13 residues. Per the germline V gene, CDR1 is SGHDN and CDR2 is FVKESK. CDR3 DNA: TGTGCCAGCAGCCAAACCATGGGAAATCCCCTCCACTTT. Residues: CASSQTMGNPLHF.

The CDR3, as DNA: TGCGCCAGCAGCTTATGGGACCCCTACGAGCAGTACTTC. Encoded protein: CASSLWDPYEQYF. The chain joins TRBV5-1 to TRBJ2-7; either TRBD1 or TRBD2 may fit D (5 bases each). The germline V gene has CDR1 SGHRS and CDR2 YFSETQ. This CDR3 is built from 13 residues. Trimming removed 2 bases from V and 2 bases from J, with 8 bases in between.

This clone was seen more than once but under ten times. The chain employs TRBV7-8 and TRBJ1-6; D is unresolved. The V end was cut by 5 bases, the J end by 10 bases, with 9 bases between. The germline gives CDR1 SGHVS, CDR2 FQNEAQ. This CDR3 is built from 12 residues. Here the CDR3 reads CASSRRDSPLHF. The CDR3 DNA reads as TGTGCCAGCAGCCGCAGAGACTCACCCCTCCACTTT.

The rearrangement joins TRBV14 to TRBJ2-1, with TRBD2 as a possible D gene (5 bases). Germline loops: CDR1 SGHDN, CDR2 FVKESK. This CDR3 comprises 16 residues. V lost 0 bases and J lost 2, with 11 bases in between. The CDR3 DNA reads as TGTGCCAGCAGCCAAGAGCGGGTATCACCCTACAATGAGCAGTTCTTC. This codes for CASSQERVSPYNEQFF.

This clone was detected a few times. Germline and junction disagree at one end, which may indicate a read error. The chain couples TRBV11-3 to TRBJ1-5; no reliable D call. Germline lookup yields CDR1 SGHNT and CDR2 YENEEA. CDR3 length: 9 residues. The CDR3 sequence: CASSLTLDF. In DNA, the CDR3 is TGTGCCAGCAGCTTAACTTTGGATTTT.

This chain uses TRBV21-1 with TRBJ2-5; the D call TRBD2 from the table was never checked on the DNA. The DNA end is a closer match to TRBJ2-7, so the J assignment may be wrong. TRBV21-1 constitutes a pseudogene. This CDR3 contains 17 residues. CDR3 loop: CASSPAGTSGGSYEQYF. The CDR3 nucleotides are TGTGCCAGCAGTCCTGCCGGGACTAGCGGGGGGTCCTACGAGCAGTACTTC.

The chain links TRBV15 to TRBJ2-6, with D uncertain. V dropped 0 bases and J dropped 1 base, with 4 bases sitting between them. The CDR3 runs 15 residues. Germline V gene sequence: CDR1 LNHNV, CDR2 YYDKDF (reference sequence). In DNA, the CDR3 is TGTGCCACCAGCAGAGATCAATCTGGGGCCAACGTCCTGACTTTC. Translating it yields CATSRDQSGANVLTF. The full variable domain, with the rest looked up from reference TRBV15 and TRBJ2-6, is DAMVIQNPRYQVTQFGKPVTLSCSQTLNHNVMYWYQQKSSQAPKLLFHYYDKDFNNEADTPDNFQSRRPNTSFCFLDIRSPGLGDTAMYLCATSRDQSGANVLTFGAGSRLTVL.

In DNA form, the CDR3 reads TGTGCCAGCAGCTTCCTCATGAATGAGCAGTTCTTC. This codes for CASSFLMNEQFF. The chain employs TRBV7-2 and TRBJ2-1; D unclear. The V end lost 3 bases, the J end lost 7 bases, and 7 bases lay between the germline ends. Germline CDR1 SGHTA, CDR2 FQGNSA. This CDR3 region has 12 residues.

The chain has TRBV7-9 and TRBJ2-2, with D uncertain. Germline loops: CDR1 SEHNR, CDR2 FQNEAQ (reference sequence). The CDR3 is made up of 13 amino acids. V lost 1 base and J 6 bases, leaving 6 bases between the germline ends. CDR3 sequence (DNA): TGTGCCAGCAGCTTAGGGAGTGCCGGGGAGCTGTTTTTT. Amino acids: CASSLGSAGELFF.

The chain recombines TRBV7-3 with TRBJ2-3, with 8 bases identical to TRBD2. The ends lost 2 bases at V and 10 bases at J; junction bases unmatched: 8. The CDR3 runs 14 residues. Germline lookup yields CDR1 SGHTA and CDR2 FQGTGA. CDR3 bases: TGTGCCAGCAGCTTAGCGGGGGGCCGTGATCCGCAGTATTTT. It codes for CASSLAGGRDPQYF.

This chain joins TRBV28 and TRBJ1-4; possibly TRBD1 for D (5 bases). Looked up from germline, CDR1 is MDHEN and CDR2 is SYDVKM. This CDR3 comprises 14 residues. Trimming left V 3 bases short and J 10 bases short, with 15 bases between. CDR3 coding DNA: TGTGCCAGCAGTTTGGGGGGGGATTTGGGAAAACTGTTTTTT. The encoded protein is CASSLGGDLGKLFF.

The chain carries TRBV5-4 and TRBJ1-6; D is uncertain. The CDR3 spans 12 residues. Deletions cut 2 bases from V and 8 bases from J, with 5 bases between. Germline V lookup: CDR1 SGHNT, CDR2 YYREEE (reference sequence). The CDR3: CASSLRDSPLHF. For the CDR3, the DNA is TGTGCCAGCAGCTTAAGGGATTCACCCCTCCACTTT.

The chain carries TRBV28 and TRBJ1-2; D is perhaps TRBD1 (5 bases). CDR3 length equals 17 residues. V was cut by 2 bases and J by 6 bases, with 22 bases left in between. CDR1 is MDHEN, CDR2 SYDVKM, per germline. In DNA, the CDR3 is TGTGCCAGCAGTTTAGGGGCCAGAAGGCGGGGCTTTGATGGCTACACCTTC. Translating gives CASSLGARRRGFDGYTF.

Only a few counts were recorded for this clone. This chain links TRBV19 with TRBJ1-1; maybe TRBD1 (5 bases). Between the trimmed V and J ends, which lost 2 bases and 0 bases, there was a span of 10 bases. CDR1 is LNHDA and CDR2 is SQIVND in the germline V gene (reference sequence). The CDR3 has 15 amino acids. The CDR3 nucleotides read TGTGCCAGTAGTATACAGGGCCTGATGAACACTGAAGCTTTCTTT. Amino acids: CASSIQGLMNTEAFF.

The table lists this clone with a few counts. The chain uses TRBV27 and TRBJ1-1, with 11 bases identical to TRBD1. The CDR3 length is 15 residues. The J segment lost 3 bases and the V segment lost 2 bases, leaving 2 bases of the junction unmatched. The germline V gene has CDR1 MNHEY and CDR2 SMNVEV (reference sequence). The CDR3 loop is CASSLRDRGYTEAFF. The CDR3 DNA sequence: TGTGCCAGCAGTTTAAGGGACAGGGGGTACACTGAAGCTTTCTTT.

This clone was picked up a small number of times. The V call is TRBV11-2, the J call TRBJ1-1; D gene unclear. This CDR3 is 13 amino acids long. V gave up 2 bases and J gave up 11 bases, with 15 bases separating them. Germline V gene sequence: CDR1 SGHAT, CDR2 FQNNGV. The CDR3 region has the DNA TGTGCCAGCAGCTTACGAGCAGCCTACGGGGCTTTCTTT. Amino acids: CASSLRAAYGAFF.

The count of this clone is one. The chain couples TRBV7-9 to TRBJ1-6; 8 bases map to TRBD1. The CDR3 consists of 13 residues. V was pared by 6 bases and J by 10 bases, with 5 bases of the junction left unmatched. Germline CDR1 is SEHNR and CDR2 is FQNEAQ (reference sequence). In DNA, the CDR3 is TGTGCCAGCAGAGGACAGGGTGAGTCACCCCTCCACTTT. Translation: CASRGQGESPLHF.

The DNA of the CDR3 is TGTGCCAGCAGCGTAGTAGAAAAGAACACTGAAGCTTTCTTT. It specifies CASSVVEKNTEAFF. The chain combines TRBV9 with TRBJ1-1, with D unresolved. The CDR3 contains 14 residues. The V and J ends lost 0 bases and 1 base respectively, with 7 bases between them. Germline V gene data show CDR1 as SGDLS and CDR2 as YYNGEE.

This clone came up a few times. The chain carries TRBV5-4 and TRBJ2-2, with unresolved D. Per the germline V gene, CDR1 is SGHNT and CDR2 is YYREEE (reference sequence). The CDR3 extends over 14 amino acids. V was trimmed by 1 base and J by 4 bases, leaving 8 bases between them. CDR3 DNA: TGTGCCAGCAGCTTGATGGTTTCCACCGGGGAGCTGTTTTTT. Its translation is CASSLMVSTGELFF. The full variable domain, completed using reference TRBV5-4 and TRBJ2-2, is ETGVTQSPTHLIKTRGQQVTLRCSSQSGHNTVSWYQQALGQGPQFIFQYYREEENGRGNFPPRFSGLQFPNYSSELNVNALELDDSALYLCASSLMVSTGELFFGEGSRLTVL.

V gene TRBV7-9 combines with J gene TRBJ2-3; TRBD2 matches 8 bases. Losses at the gene ends were 3 bases for V and 2 bases for J; bases not matched to a gene: 7. The CDR3 runs 16 residues. The germline gives CDR1 SEHNR, CDR2 FQNEAQ (reference sequence). The DNA of the CDR3 is TGTGCCAGCAGCTTTCGGGTAGCGGGGAACACAGATACGCAGTATTTT. It yields the protein CASSFRVAGNTDTQYF.

Of note for this clone: The sample carries other DNA sequences with the same CDR3. This rearrangement joins TRBV11-3 to TRBJ2-2; D call uncertain. V gave up 1 base and J gave up 1 base, with 4 bases separating them. This CDR3 region has 14 residues. CDR1 is SGHNT and CDR2 is YENEEA in the germline V gene. The CDR3 protein is CASSLGQNTGELFF. The CDR3 bases are TGTGCCAGCAGCTTAGGTCAGAACACCGGGGAGCTGTTTTTT.

V and J are TRBV15 and TRBJ2-1; 11 nucleotides agree with TRBD1. V gave up 0 bases and J gave up 4 bases; unmatched junction bases: 5. The CDR3 is 17 residues long. Germline V lookup: CDR1 LNHNV, CDR2 YYDKDF (reference sequence). The CDR3 here is CATSRDPGTGGYNEQFF. The CDR3 coding sequence is TGTGCCACCAGCAGAGATCCCGGGACAGGGGGTTACAATGAGCAGTTCTTC.